Detailed here is one TCR beta chain. Its antigen is unidentified. These data originate in a study of radiotherapy plus CTLA-4 blockade in lung cancer. Study findings and constraints: Together with interferon-beta, which increased in serum after radiation, early dynamic changes in blood T cell clones were reportedly the best predictors of response.

The CDR3 has 14 residues. Germline V gene sequence: CDR1 GTSNPN, CDR2 SVGIG (reference sequence). The V end was cut by 3 bases, the J end by 2 bases, with 11 bases between. Only in-frame clones appear in the TCRdb table, and some are missing; sequencing was by immunoSEQ multiplex PCR. The sample has roughly 98,000 clones; roughly four fifths are singletons. Participants had chemo-refractory metastatic non-small-cell lung cancer and were treated with focal radiation plus ipilimumab CTLA-4 blockade. Sequencing used peripheral blood, obtained from a patient treated with radiotherapy plus ipilimumab. The clonotype was recovered from a human donor with non-small cell lung cancer that progressed on radiotherapy plus ipilimumab. The V and J genes are TRBV30 and TRBJ2-1, with D possibly matching TRBD1 (5 bases). The CDR3 reads CAWSAGQTYNEQFF. The DNA for the CDR3 is TGTGCCTGGAGCGCAGGGCAGACCTACAATGAGCAGTTCTTC.